This entry concerns a single T cell receptor beta chain. Its matching antigen is unknown. The observed sequence ends 3 residues before the CDR3 terminus, with the missing tail filled in from the germline J gene. Profiled with immunoSEQ multiplex PCR; TCRdb holds only in-frame clones, not every one. Singletons are absent from the sample, which has 15,000 to 25,000 clones. This sample is part of a study of T cell clonality in common variable immunodeficiency. The study's findings and limits: In common variable immunodeficiency, TCR beta chains reportedly carried fewer deletions and N-nucleotide insertions.

Unmatched junction bases numbered 0, after V lost 5 bases and J lost 1 base. Germline assignment: CDR1 MNHEY and CDR2 SVGEGT. The CDR3 extends over 15 amino acids. For at least one year, all CVID subjects received replacement immunoglobulin. Sample: peripheral blood mononuclear cells. The source of this sequence is a human donor with common variable immunodeficiency. The rearrangement joins TRBV6-2 or TRBV6-3 to TRBJ2-2; 11 nucleotides line up with TRBD2. The sequenced CDR3 bases are TGTGCCAGCAGTCTAGCGGGGGGGAACACCGGGGAG. Residues: CASSLAGGNTGE. The whole CDR3 protein is CASSLAGGNTGELFF.